The present entry profiles one TCR beta chain with its context. As yet, its antigen is unknown. The sample originates from a study of cytomegalovirus exposure and HLA in healthy donors. General study points: Cytomegalovirus-associated TCR beta chains were listed, numbering over 150.

PCR involved 60 Vbeta and 13 Jbeta primers. Generated by immunoSEQ multiplex PCR, the TCRdb table keeps only in-frame clones and is missing some. Of some 120,000 clones listed, approximately 70% are singletons. The CDR3 contains 14 residues. With 4 bases removed from V and 1 base from J, the gap between germline ends came to 10 bases. Germline assignment: CDR1 SGDLS and CDR2 YYNGEE. The chain carries TRBV9 and TRBJ2-3, with D hard to call. The source material was PBMCs. This receptor was obtained from a man aged 60 to 69 in good health and CMV-seropositive. The CDR3 sequence: CASSPLPGTDTQYF. The CDR3 coding sequence is TGTGCCAGCAGCCCACTCCCCGGCACAGATACGCAGTATTTT. The entire variable domain, with the rest obtained from reference TRBV9 and TRBJ2-3, is as follows: DSGVTQTPKHLITATGQRVTLRCSPRSGDLSVYWYQQSLDQGLQFLIQYYNGEERAKGNILERFSAQQFPDLHSELNLSSLELGDSALYFCASSPLPGTDTQYFGPGTRLTVL.